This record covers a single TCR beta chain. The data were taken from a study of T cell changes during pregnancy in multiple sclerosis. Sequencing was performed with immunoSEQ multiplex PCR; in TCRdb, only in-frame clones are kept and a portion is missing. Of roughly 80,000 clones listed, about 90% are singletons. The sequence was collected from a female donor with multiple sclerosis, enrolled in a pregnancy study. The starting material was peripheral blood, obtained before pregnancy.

The CDR3 reads CASSVRGHGYTF. The DNA of the CDR3 is TGTGCCAGCAGTGTTCGAGGCCATGGCTACACCTTC. This chain connects TRBV2 to TRBJ1-2; no clear D. Germline CDR1 is SNHLY and CDR2 is FYNNEI. Trimming stripped 4 bases from V and 6 bases from J, with 9 bases between. The length of the CDR3 is 12 residues. Variable domain in full (rest from reference TRBV2 and TRBJ1-2): EPEVTQTPSHQVTQMGQEVILRCVPISNHLYFYWYRQILGQKVEFLVSFYNNEISEKSEIFDDQFSVERPDGSNFTLKIRSTKLEDSAMYFCASSVRGHGYTFGSGTRLTVV.